Below, 19 T cell receptor beta chains from the same sample are listed, as sequenced in a study of blood T cells in healthy people across ages. Then a second PCR, running roughly 7 to 11 cycles, was carried out with a sample-barcoded 5' primer and a J-beta primer mix. TCRdb reprocessed the 5' RACE reads via MiXCR and lists one record per CDR3 protein. The table records roughly 1.5 million distinct CDR3 sequences, less than 45% of them present only once. Material: blood. The origin of the receptors is a woman aged 18-29 years in good health.

This clonotype was seen only a few times. V is TRBV4-1 and J is TRBJ2-1; a weak D match, TRBD2 (5 bases). CDR3 length: 16 residues. CDR1 MGHRA and CDR2 YSYEKL come from the germline V gene. Deletions cut 1 base from V and 0 bases from J, with 10 bases between. The CDR3 loop is CASSQGHGGSYNEQFF. CDR3 sequence (DNA): TGCGCCAGCAGCCAAGGACACGGAGGCTCCTACAATGAGCAGTTCTTC.

In its sample, this clonotype was seen many times. This rearrangement joins TRBV20-1 to TRBJ2-2, with 10 bases aligning to TRBD2. V dropped 1 base and J dropped 6; count of bases not matched to a gene: 11. The CDR3 loop spans 17 amino acids. Looked up from germline, CDR1 is DFQATT and CDR2 is SNEGSKA (reference sequence). In DNA form, the CDR3 reads TGCAGTGCTAGAGTAGCGGGAGGCCACTACGGGGCCGGGGAGCTGTTTTTT. Translating gives CSARVAGGHYGAGELFF.

As for this clonotype: The junction does not match germline at one end; this may be a read error. The chain couples TRBV2 to TRBJ2-1; 12 positions agree with TRBD2. Germline V gives CDR1 SNHLY, CDR2 FYNNEI. The CDR3 length is 15 residues. Written as DNA, the CDR3 is TGTGCCGGCAGTGGACTAGCGGGACACCTCAATGAGCAGTTCTTC. Protein: CAGSGLAGHLNEQFF. Complete variable domain (other parts from reference TRBV2 and TRBJ2-1): EPEVTQTPSHQVTQMGQEVILRCVPISNHLYFYWYRQILGQKVEFLVSFYNNEISEKSEIFDDQFSVERPDGSNFTLKIRSTKLEDSAMYFCAGSGLAGHLNEQFFGPGTRLTVL.

This sequence joins TRBV5-6 and TRBJ2-3; D is uncertain. The CDR3 extends over 12 amino acids. V was shortened by 4 bases and J by 9 bases, with 12 bases between the two germline ends. Germline V gene sequence: CDR1 SGHDT, CDR2 YYEEEE. The CDR3 region is CASSTSGPTQYF. The CDR3 DNA is TGTGCCAGCAGCACCTCGGGCCCGACGCAGTATTTT.

The gene calls are TRBV20-1 and TRBJ2-5, with TRBD2 identical over 10 bases. The CDR3 spans 14 residues. The germline CDR1 and CDR2 sequences are DFQATT and SNEGSKA (reference sequence). V shed 3 bases and J 11 bases; nucleotides not matched to a gene: 12. This CDR3 is CSASPGTSANEQYF. The CDR3, as DNA: TGCAGTGCTAGCCCCGGGACTAGCGCCAATGAGCAGTACTTC.

The V call is TRBV20-1, the J call TRBJ2-7; possibly TRBD2 for D (5 bases). Trimming shortened V by 2 bases and J by 4 bases, and 9 bases separated the two germline ends. The germline gives CDR1 DFQATT, CDR2 SNEGSKA (reference sequence). The CDR3 is 12 residues long. CDR3 protein: CSARFTGYEQYF. The CDR3 DNA sequence: TGCAGTGCTAGATTTACGGGATACGAGCAGTACTTC.

The V and J genes are TRBV24-1 and TRBJ2-1; 11 bases align to TRBD2. This CDR3 is 18 amino acids long. J gave up 8 bases and V 4 bases, and 15 bases lay outside the gene matches. Looked up from germline, CDR1 is KGHDR and CDR2 is SFDVKD. CDR3 amino acids: CATSDATSGGRLYDEQFF. The CDR3 DNA follows: TGTGCCACCAGTGACGCCACTAGCGGGGGACGCTTATACGATGAGCAGTTCTTC.

This clonotype has a handful of counts. The V and J genes are TRBV4-3 and TRBJ2-7; TRBD2 is a possible D gene (5 bases). This CDR3 has 14 residues. From germline, CDR1 is LGHNA and CDR2 YSLEER. Trimming stripped 1 base from V and 2 bases from J, with 9 bases between. CDR3 nucleotides: TGCGCCAGCAGCCAAGTTGACGGGACCTACGAGCAGTACTTC. This codes for CASSQVDGTYEQYF.

The table lists this clonotype with many counts. This sequence joins TRBV6-5 and TRBJ1-2, with D tentatively TRBD1 (6 bases). The germline V gene has CDR1 MNHEY and CDR2 SVGAGI. V lost 4 bases and J 2 bases, leaving 11 bases between the germline ends. This CDR3 spans 14 amino acids. CDR3 sequence: CASSSDRVNYGYTF. CDR3 sequence (DNA): TGTGCCAGCAGTTCGGACAGAGTCAACTATGGCTACACCTTC.

The V and J genes are TRBV11-2 and TRBJ1-4, with D maybe TRBD1 (5 bases). Germline CDR1 reads SGHAT; CDR2 reads FQNNGV. This CDR3 comprises 20 residues. V dropped 0 bases and J dropped 2 bases, with 22 bases sitting between them. CDR3 loop: CASSLERGAALSTTNEKLFF. CDR3 DNA: TGTGCCAGCAGCTTAGAGAGGGGAGCCGCCCTAAGTACGACTAATGAAAAACTGTTTTTT.

The rearrangement uses TRBV29-1 and TRBJ2-1, with D perhaps TRBD1 (5 bases). V dropped 3 bases and J dropped 7 bases, with 10 bases sitting between them. The CDR3 has 12 amino acids. The germline V gene encodes CDR1 SQVTM and CDR2 ANQGSEA. The CDR3 reads CSVDRAGNEQFF. The DNA of the CDR3 is TGCAGCGTTGACAGGGCAGGGAATGAGCAGTTCTTC.

The V gene is TRBV14, the J gene TRBJ1-6; D gene uncertain. Germline CDR1 reads SGHDN; CDR2 reads FVKESK. The length of the CDR3 is 14 residues. V was pared by 4 bases and J by 7 bases, with 11 bases between. The CDR3 spells CASSPSRKNSPLHF. The CDR3 DNA reads TGTGCCAGCAGCCCCTCCAGAAAGAATTCACCCCTCCACTTT. Combining the CDR3 with reference TRBV14 and TRBJ1-6 gives the whole variable domain EAGVTQFPSHSVIEKGQTVTLRCDPISGHDNLYWYRRVMGKEIKFLLHFVKESKQDESGMPNNRFLAERTGGTYSTLKVQPAELEDSGVYFCASSPSRKNSPLHFGNGTRLTVT.

About this clonotype: This may come from a read error, since a much larger clone is one base off. The chain combines TRBV7-2 with TRBJ2-1; TRBD1 matches at 9 bases. There are 14 residues in the CDR3. Trimming took 3 bases from V and 5 from J; bases not matched to a gene: 2. Germline-derived CDR1 and CDR2 are SGHTA and FQGNSA. The CDR3: CASSFGTGNNEQFF. Here the CDR3 DNA reads TGTGCCAGCAGCTTCGGGACAGGGAACAATGAGCAGTTCTTC.

The chain recombines TRBV4-1 with TRBJ2-1; the match to TRBD1 covers 7 bases. The CDR3 contains 17 residues. The germline V gene encodes CDR1 MGHRA and CDR2 YSYEKL. With V trimmed by 3 bases and J by 12 bases, 20 bases remained unmatched. The DNA for the CDR3 is TGCGCCAGCAGCCATTATTTTGTGCGGACAGGCATCTGCGGGCAGTTCTTC. Protein sequence: CASSHYFVRTGICGQFF.

The chain is built from TRBV7-9 and TRBJ2-3, with TRBD2 matching 7 bases. The CDR3 loop spans 16 amino acids. Germline lookup yields CDR1 SEHNR and CDR2 FQNEAQ (reference sequence). Losses at the gene ends were 3 bases for V and 6 bases for J; bases not matched to a gene: 12. The CDR3 loop reads CASSFSGGGIPDTQYF. In DNA form, the CDR3 reads TGTGCCAGCAGCTTTTCGGGAGGAGGGATCCCGGATACGCAGTATTTT. Together with reference TRBV7-9 and TRBJ2-3, the CDR3 gives the full variable domain: DTGVSQNPRHKITKRGQNVTFRCDPISEHNRLYWYRQTLGQGPEFLTYFQNEAQLEKSRLLSDRFSAERPKGSFSTLEIQRTEQGDSAMYLCASSFSGGGIPDTQYFGPGTRLTVL.

This chain links TRBV4-1 with TRBJ2-7; 7 bases map to TRBD1. Trimming cost V 0 bases and J 1 base; bases outside gene matches: 6. The CDR3 spans 16 residues. Looked up from germline, CDR1 is MGHRA and CDR2 is YSYEKL. The CDR3 sequence: CASSQDRETGSYEQYF. DNA for the CDR3: TGCGCCAGCAGCCAAGATAGGGAGACAGGGTCCTACGAGCAGTACTTC.

This clonotype was seen many times. The rearrangement joins TRBV2 to TRBJ2-7; TRBD1 matches 7 bases. Looked up from germline, CDR1 is SNHLY and CDR2 is FYNNEI. V lost 6 bases, J lost 0 bases, and 2 bases stayed unmatched. The CDR3 contains 13 residues. CDR3 DNA: TGTGCCAGCAGCGGGACAGCCTCCTACGAGCAGTACTTC. Its protein is CASSGTASYEQYF.

The V and J genes are TRBV12-3 or TRBV12-4 and TRBJ1-2; D not certain. This CDR3 is 15 amino acids long. Deletions cut 2 bases from V and 4 bases from J, with 14 bases between. CDR3 DNA: TGTGCCAGCAGTTTAAGAGGGTATCGTACCTATGGCTACACCTTC. Translated, it gives CASSLRGYRTYGYTF.

This chain uses TRBV6-5 with TRBJ1-1; D is uncertain. Per the germline V gene, CDR1 is MNHEY and CDR2 is SVGAGI. Trimming took off 8 bases at V and 3 bases at J, with 19 bases between the two ends. This CDR3 spans 15 amino acids. DNA for the CDR3: TGTGCCAGCGCCTATGATATTGGCGGGGACACTGAAGCTTTCTTT. Amino acid sequence: CASAYDIGGDTEAFF.